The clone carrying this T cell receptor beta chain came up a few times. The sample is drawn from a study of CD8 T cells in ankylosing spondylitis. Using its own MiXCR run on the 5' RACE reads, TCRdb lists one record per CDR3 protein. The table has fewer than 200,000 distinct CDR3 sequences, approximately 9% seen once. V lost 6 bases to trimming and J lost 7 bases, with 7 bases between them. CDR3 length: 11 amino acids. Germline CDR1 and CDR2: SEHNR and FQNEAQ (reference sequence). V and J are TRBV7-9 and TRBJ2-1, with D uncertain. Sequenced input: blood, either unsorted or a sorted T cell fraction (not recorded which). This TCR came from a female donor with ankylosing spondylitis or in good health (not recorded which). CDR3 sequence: CASRTPNEQFF. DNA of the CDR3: TGTGCCAGCAGGACTCCTAATGAGCAGTTCTTC.